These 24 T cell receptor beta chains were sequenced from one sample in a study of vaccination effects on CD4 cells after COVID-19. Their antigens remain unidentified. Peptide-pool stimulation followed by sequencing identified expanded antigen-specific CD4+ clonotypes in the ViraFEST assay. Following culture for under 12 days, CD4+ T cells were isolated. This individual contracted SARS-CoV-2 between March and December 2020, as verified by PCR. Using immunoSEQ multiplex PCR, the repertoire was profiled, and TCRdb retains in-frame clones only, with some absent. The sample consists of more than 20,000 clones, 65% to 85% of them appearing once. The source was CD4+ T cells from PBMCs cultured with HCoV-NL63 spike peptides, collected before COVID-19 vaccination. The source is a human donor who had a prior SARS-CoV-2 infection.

The CDR3 nucleotides are TGTGCCAGCAGCCCAAAACTAGGACAGGGAAACTATGGCTACACCTTC. It encodes CASSPKLGQGNYGYTF. The chain links TRBV5-5 to TRBJ1-2; 8 bases line up with TRBD1. This CDR3 is built from 16 residues. With V trimmed by 4 bases and J by 2 bases, 10 bases remained unmatched. Germline CDR1 is SGHKS and CDR2 is YYEKEE (reference sequence).

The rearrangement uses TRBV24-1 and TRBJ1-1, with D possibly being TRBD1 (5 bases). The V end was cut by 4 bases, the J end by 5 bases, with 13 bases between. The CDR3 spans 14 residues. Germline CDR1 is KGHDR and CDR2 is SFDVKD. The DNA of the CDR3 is TGTGCCACCAGTGAACTCCGGGACGAGACTGAAGCTTTCTTT. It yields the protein CATSELRDETEAFF.

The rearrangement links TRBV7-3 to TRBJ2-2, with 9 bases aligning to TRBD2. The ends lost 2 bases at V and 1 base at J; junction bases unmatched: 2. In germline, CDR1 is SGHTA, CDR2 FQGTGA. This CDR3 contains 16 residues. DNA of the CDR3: TGTGCCAGCAGCTTACAAGCGGGGGGGAACACCGGGGAGCTGTTTTTT. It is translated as CASSLQAGGNTGELFF.

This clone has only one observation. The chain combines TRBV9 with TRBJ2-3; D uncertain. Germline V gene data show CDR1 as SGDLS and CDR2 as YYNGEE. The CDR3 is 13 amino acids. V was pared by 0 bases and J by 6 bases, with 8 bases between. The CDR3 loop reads CASSVVVEDTQYF. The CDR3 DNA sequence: TGTGCCAGCAGCGTAGTGGTGGAGGATACGCAGTATTTT.

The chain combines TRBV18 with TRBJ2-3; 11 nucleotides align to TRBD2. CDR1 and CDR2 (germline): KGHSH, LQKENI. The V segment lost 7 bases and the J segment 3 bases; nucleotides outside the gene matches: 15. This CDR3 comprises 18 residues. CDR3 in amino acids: CASLPSLAGDSGTDTQYF. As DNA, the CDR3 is TGTGCCAGCTTGCCTTCACTAGCGGGAGATTCGGGAACAGATACGCAGTATTTT.

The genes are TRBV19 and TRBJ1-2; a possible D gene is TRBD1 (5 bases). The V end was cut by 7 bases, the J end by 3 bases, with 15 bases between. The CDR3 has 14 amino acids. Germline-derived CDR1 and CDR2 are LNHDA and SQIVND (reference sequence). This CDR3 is CASKGPGSYYGYTF. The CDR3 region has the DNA TGTGCCAGTAAAGGGCCAGGGTCTTACTATGGCTACACCTTC.

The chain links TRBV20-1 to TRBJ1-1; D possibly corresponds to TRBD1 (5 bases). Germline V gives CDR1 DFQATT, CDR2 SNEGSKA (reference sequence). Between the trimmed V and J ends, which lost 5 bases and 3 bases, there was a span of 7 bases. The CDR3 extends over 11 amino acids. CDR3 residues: CSAGGYTEAFF. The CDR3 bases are TGCAGTGCTGGGGGGTACACTGAAGCTTTCTTT.

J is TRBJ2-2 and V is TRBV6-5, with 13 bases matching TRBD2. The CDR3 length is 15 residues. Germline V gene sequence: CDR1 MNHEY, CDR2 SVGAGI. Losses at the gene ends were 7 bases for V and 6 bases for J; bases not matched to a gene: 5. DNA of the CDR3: TGTGCCAGCACACTAGCGGGGGGGTTGGCCGGGGAGCTGTTTTTT. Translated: CASTLAGGLAGELFF.

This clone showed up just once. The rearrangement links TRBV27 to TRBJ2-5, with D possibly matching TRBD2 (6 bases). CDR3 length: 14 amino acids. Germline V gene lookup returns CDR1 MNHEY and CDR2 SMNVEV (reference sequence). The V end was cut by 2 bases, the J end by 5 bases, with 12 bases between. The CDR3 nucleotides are TGTGCCAGCAGTTTAGTGGAGGGAGCGGAGACCCAGTACTTC. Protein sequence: CASSLVEGAETQYF.

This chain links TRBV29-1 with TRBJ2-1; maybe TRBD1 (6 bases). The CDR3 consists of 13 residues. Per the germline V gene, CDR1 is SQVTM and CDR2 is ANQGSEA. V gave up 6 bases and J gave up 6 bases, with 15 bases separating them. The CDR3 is CSVKQGGGNEQFF. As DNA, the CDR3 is TGCAGCGTAAAACAGGGTGGTGGCAATGAGCAGTTCTTC.

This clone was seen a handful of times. The CDR3 is CASSYQQGLNTEAFF. The CDR3 DNA reads TGTGCCAGCAGTTACCAGCAGGGGCTGAACACTGAAGCTTTCTTT. The rearrangement links TRBV6-5 to TRBJ1-1, with D possibly TRBD1 on 6 matching bases. Germline V gene data show CDR1 as MNHEY and CDR2 as SVGAGI. The length of the CDR3 is 15 residues. The V gene lost 2 bases and the J gene lost 0 bases, with 10 bases spanning the gap.

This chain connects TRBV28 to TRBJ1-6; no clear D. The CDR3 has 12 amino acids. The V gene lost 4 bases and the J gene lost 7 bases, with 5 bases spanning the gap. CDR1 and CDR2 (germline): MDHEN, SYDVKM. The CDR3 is CASSSGNSPLHF. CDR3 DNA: TGTGCCAGCAGTTCAGGAAATTCACCCCTCCACTTT. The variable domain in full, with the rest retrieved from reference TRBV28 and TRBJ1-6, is DVKVTQSSRYLVKRTGEKVFLECVQDMDHENMFWYRQDPGLGLRLIYFSYDVKMKEKGDIPEGYSVSREKKERFSLILESASTNQTSMYLCASSSGNSPLHFGNGTRLTVT.

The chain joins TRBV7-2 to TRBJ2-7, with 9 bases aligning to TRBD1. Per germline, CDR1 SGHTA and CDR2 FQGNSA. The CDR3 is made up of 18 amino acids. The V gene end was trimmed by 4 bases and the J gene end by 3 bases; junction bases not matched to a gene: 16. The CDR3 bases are TGTGCCAGCAGCTACAGGTTAGGGACAGGGAGTTGGGTCTACGAGCAGTACTTC. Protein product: CASSYRLGTGSWVYEQYF.

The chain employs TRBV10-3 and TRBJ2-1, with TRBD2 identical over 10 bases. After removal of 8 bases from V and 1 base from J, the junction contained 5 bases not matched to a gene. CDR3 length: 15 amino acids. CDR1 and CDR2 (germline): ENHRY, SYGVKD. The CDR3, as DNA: TGTGCCATCCAGCGGGAGGGCCGATCCTACAATGAGCAGTTCTTC. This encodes CAIQREGRSYNEQFF.

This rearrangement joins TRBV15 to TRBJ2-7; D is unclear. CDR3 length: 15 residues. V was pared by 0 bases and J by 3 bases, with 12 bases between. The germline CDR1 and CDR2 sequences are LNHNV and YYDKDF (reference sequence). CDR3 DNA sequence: TGTGCCACCAGCAGAGATCGGCCCACCCACTACGAGCAGTACTTC. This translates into CATSRDRPTHYEQYF. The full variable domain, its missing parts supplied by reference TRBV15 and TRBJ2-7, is DAMVIQNPRYQVTQFGKPVTLSCSQTLNHNVMYWYQQKSSQAPKLLFHYYDKDFNNEADTPDNFQSRRPNTSFCFLDIRSPGLGDTAMYLCATSRDRPTHYEQYFGPGTRLTVT.

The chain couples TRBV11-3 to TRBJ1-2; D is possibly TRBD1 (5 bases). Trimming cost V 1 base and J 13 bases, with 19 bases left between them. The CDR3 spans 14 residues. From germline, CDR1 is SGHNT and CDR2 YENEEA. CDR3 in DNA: TGTGCCAGCAGCTTAGGCTCGGGGAGCCGGGGGTGCACCTTC. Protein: CASSLGSGSRGCTF. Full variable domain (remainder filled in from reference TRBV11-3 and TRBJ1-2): EAGVVQSPRYKIIEKKQPVAFWCNPISGHNTLYWYLQNLGQGPELLIRYENEEAVDDSQLPKDRFSAERLKGVDSTLKIQPAELGDSAVYLCASSLGSGSRGCTFGSGTRLTVV.

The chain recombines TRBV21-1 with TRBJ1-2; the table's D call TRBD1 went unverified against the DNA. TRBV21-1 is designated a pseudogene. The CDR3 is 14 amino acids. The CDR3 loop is CASSKGEGVYGYTF. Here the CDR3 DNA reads TGTGCCAGCAGCAAAGGGGAAGGGGTCTATGGCTACACCTTC.

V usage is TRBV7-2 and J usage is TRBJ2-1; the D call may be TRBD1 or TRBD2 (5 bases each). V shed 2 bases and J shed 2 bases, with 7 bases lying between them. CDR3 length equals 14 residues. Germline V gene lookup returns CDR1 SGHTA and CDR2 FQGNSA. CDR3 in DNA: TGTGCCAGCAGCTTACTGGGGGCCTACAATGAGCAGTTCTTC. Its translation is CASSLLGAYNEQFF.

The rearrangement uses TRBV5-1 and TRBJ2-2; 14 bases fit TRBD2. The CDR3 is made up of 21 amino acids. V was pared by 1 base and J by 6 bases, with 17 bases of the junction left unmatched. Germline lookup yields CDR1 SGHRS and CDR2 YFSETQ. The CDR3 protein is CASSLPDSGTSGRGDSGELFF. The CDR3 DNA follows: TGCGCCAGCAGCTTGCCCGACTCCGGGACTAGCGGGAGAGGCGATTCCGGGGAGCTGTTTTTT.

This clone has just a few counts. The CDR3 reads CASSRQFSNQPQHF. Here the CDR3 DNA reads TGTGCCAGCAGTCGACAGTTTAGCAATCAGCCCCAGCATTTT. The chain couples TRBV2 to TRBJ1-5; TRBD1 is a possible D gene (5 bases). CDR3 length: 14 amino acids. Germline lookup yields CDR1 SNHLY and CDR2 FYNNEI. Trimming left V 5 bases short and J 0 bases short, with 8 bases between.

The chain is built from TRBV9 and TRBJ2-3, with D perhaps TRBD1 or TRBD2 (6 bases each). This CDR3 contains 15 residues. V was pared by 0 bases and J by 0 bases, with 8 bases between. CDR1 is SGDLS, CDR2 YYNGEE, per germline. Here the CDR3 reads CASSVVGGSTDTQYF. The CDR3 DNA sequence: TGTGCCAGCAGCGTAGTAGGGGGGAGCACAGATACGCAGTATTTT.

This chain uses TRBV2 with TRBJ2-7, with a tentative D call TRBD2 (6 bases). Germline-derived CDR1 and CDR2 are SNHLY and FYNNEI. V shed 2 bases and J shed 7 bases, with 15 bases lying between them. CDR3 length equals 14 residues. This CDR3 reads CASSEWSGAGEQYF. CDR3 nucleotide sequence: TGTGCCAGCAGTGAATGGTCCGGCGCGGGGGAGCAGTACTTC.

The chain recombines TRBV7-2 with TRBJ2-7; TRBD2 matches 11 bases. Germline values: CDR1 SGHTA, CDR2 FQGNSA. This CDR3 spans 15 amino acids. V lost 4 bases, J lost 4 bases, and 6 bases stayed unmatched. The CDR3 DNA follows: TGTGCCAGCAGCTCGGGACTAGCGGCACGGTACGAGCAGTACTTC. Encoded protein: CASSSGLAARYEQYF.

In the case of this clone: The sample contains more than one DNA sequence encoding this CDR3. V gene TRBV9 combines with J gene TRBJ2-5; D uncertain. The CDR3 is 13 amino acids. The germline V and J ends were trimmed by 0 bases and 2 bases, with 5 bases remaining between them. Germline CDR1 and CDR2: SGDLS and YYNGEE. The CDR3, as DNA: TGTGCCAGCAGCGTAGGGCAGCAAGAGACCCAGTACTTC. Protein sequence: CASSVGQQETQYF.